The entry below describes one TCR beta chain. In the original workflow: Reference gene primers were amplified, and this amplification served to estimate nucleated cell counts. The protocol was immunoSEQ multiplex PCR, while the TCRdb copy is restricted to in-frame clones and leaves out a portion. The V and J calls and the clone size are those of that table, but D and trimming were determined from the DNA. The profile covers about 190,000 clones, with around 80% appearing a single time and about 13% taken by the ten largest. Germline lookup yields CDR1 MGHDK and CDR2 SYGVNS. Between the trimmed V and J ends, which lost 5 bases and 2 bases, there was a span of 12 bases. The CDR3 loop spans 15 amino acids. This entry comes from a study of blood T cell repertoires in COVID-19. Study at large: Acute and convalescent COVID-19 specimens originated in the United States, Italy and Spain. The analysed material was cDNA or gDNA that came from T cells, B-cell-depleted T cells, or PBMCs.

This chain connects TRBV25-1 to TRBJ1-4; D is undetermined. Sequencing was done on a sample of peripheral blood. This receptor was obtained from a man aged 45-65 years who had recovered from COVID-19. This chain's CDR3 is CASSWEGSTNEKLFF. The CDR3 coding sequence is TGTGCCAGCAGTTGGGAGGGATCGACTAATGAAAAACTGTTTTTT.